The 25 T cell receptor beta chains listed next were all sequenced from one sample in a study of cytomegalovirus exposure and HLA in healthy donors. Amplification used 60 Vbeta primers and 13 Jbeta primers. The table came from immunoSEQ multiplex PCR; TCRdb's copy has only in-frame clones and leaves some out. The sample includes about 160,000 clones, 79% seen only once; the top ten take approximately 2.3%. Sequenced input: PBMCs. The source of these receptors is a man in his forties or fifties in good health and CMV-seronegative.

V is TRBV4-2 and J is TRBJ1-6; tentatively, D is TRBD1 (5 bases). Looked up from germline, CDR1 is LGHNA and CDR2 is YNFKEQ. V gave up 2 bases and J gave up 5 bases, with 22 bases separating them. The CDR3 runs to 19 residues. The CDR3 DNA reads TGTGCCAGCAGCCAACCCCCGACAGTGGGGCGGGGAAATAATTCACCCCTCCACTTT. It translates to CASSQPPTVGRGNNSPLHF.

This chain links TRBV5-1 with TRBJ2-7, with a possible D match to TRBD2 (5 bases). In germline, CDR1 is SGHRS, CDR2 YFSETQ. V was cut by 0 bases and J by 7 bases, with 23 bases left in between. The CDR3 length is 17 residues. The chain's CDR3 is CASSLALGSSMGEEQYF. In nucleotides, the CDR3 is TGCGCCAGCAGCTTGGCCCTGGGATCCTCAATGGGAGAAGAGCAGTACTTC.

The chain is built from TRBV2 and TRBJ2-7; TRBD2 matches 9 bases. Germline CDR1 and CDR2: SNHLY and FYNNEI. V gave up 4 bases and J gave up 7 bases; unmatched junction bases: 11. The CDR3 runs to 15 residues. The CDR3: CASSAPSGRRWEQYF. CDR3 coding DNA: TGTGCCAGCAGTGCCCCCAGCGGGAGGCGCTGGGAGCAGTACTTC. The variable domain in full, completed from reference TRBV2 and TRBJ2-7, reads EPEVTQTPSHQVTQMGQEVILRCVPISNHLYFYWYRQILGQKVEFLVSFYNNEISEKSEIFDDQFSVERPDGSNFTLKIRSTKLEDSAMYFCASSAPSGRRWEQYFGPGTRLTVT.

The chain uses TRBV5-5 and TRBJ2-7; possible D gene TRBD1, 6 bases. The CDR3 contains 13 residues. Trimming removed 0 bases from V and 9 bases from J, with 13 bases in between. Germline CDR1 SGHKS, CDR2 YYEKEE (reference sequence). CDR3 residues: CASSLGTGTPQYF. The CDR3 coding sequence is TGTGCCAGCAGCTTGGGTACCGGGACACCGCAGTACTTC. Combining the CDR3 with reference TRBV5-5 and TRBJ2-7 gives the whole variable domain DAGVTQSPTHLIKTRGQQVTLRCSPISGHKSVSWYQQVLGQGPQFIFQYYEKEERGRGNFPDRFSARQFPNYSSELNVNALLLGDSALYLCASSLGTGTPQYFGPGTRLTVT.

The chain links TRBV11-2 to TRBJ2-2; D might be TRBD1 (5 bases). This CDR3 comprises 14 residues. V lost 4 bases, J lost 6 bases, and 12 bases lay in between. Germline CDR1 SGHAT, CDR2 FQNNGV. CDR3 DNA sequence: TGTGCCAGCAGCTACGGACAAGCCCCCGGGGAGCTGTTTTTT. Its translation is CASSYGQAPGELFF. Together with reference TRBV11-2 and TRBJ2-2, the CDR3 gives the full variable domain: EAGVAQSPRYKIIEKRQSVAFWCNPISGHATLYWYQQILGQGPKLLIQFQNNGVVDDSQLPKDRFSAERLKGVDSTLKIQPAKLEDSAVYLCASSYGQAPGELFFGEGSRLTVL.

A word on this clone: Compared with germline, one end of the junction differs, possibly owing to a read error. The chain carries TRBV7-9 and TRBJ2-1, with D possibly being TRBD2 (5 bases). This CDR3 is 12 amino acids long. Germline V gene lookup returns CDR1 SEHNR and CDR2 FQNEAQ (reference sequence). The CDR3: CSSSLTDWGSFF. CDR3 DNA: TGTTCCAGCAGCTTAACGGACTGGGGATCGTTCTTC. The full variable domain, its missing parts supplied by reference TRBV7-9 and TRBJ2-1, is DTGVSQNPRHKITKRGQNVTFRCDPISEHNRLYWYRQTLGQGPEFLTYFQNEAQLEKSRLLSDRFSAERPKGSFSTLEIQRTEQGDSAMYLCSSSLTDWGSFFGPGTRLTVL.

The genes are TRBV9 and TRBJ2-7; 10 bases align to TRBD2. Germline trimming cut 1 base from V and 0 bases from J; bases unmatched to any gene: 13. Germline V gives CDR1 SGDLS, CDR2 YYNGEE. The length of the CDR3 is 19 residues. CDR3 in DNA: TGTGCCAGCAGCGTATCGGTAGGGGGGTCTAGCGGGAGCTCCTACGAGCAGTACTTC. Its translation: CASSVSVGGSSGSSYEQYF.

This chain connects TRBV28 to TRBJ1-5; D is ambiguous. The CDR3 consists of 14 residues. V was trimmed by 8 bases and J by 0 bases, leaving 11 bases between them. The germline gives CDR1 MDHEN, CDR2 SYDVKM. The CDR3 region is CASQTSGSNQPQHF. In nucleotides, the CDR3 is TGTGCCAGCCAGACGAGCGGTAGCAATCAGCCCCAGCATTTT.

The chain combines TRBV2 with TRBJ2-5; D may be TRBD1 (5 bases). Trimming pared 5 bases from V and 5 bases from J, leaving 9 bases between. Germline CDR1 reads SNHLY; CDR2 reads FYNNEI. The CDR3 sequence is 12 residues long. This CDR3 is CASSRTKETQYF. The CDR3 DNA is TGTGCCAGCAGTCGGACAAAGGAGACCCAGTACTTC.

This clone was detected a few times. This chain links TRBV11-2 with TRBJ2-2, with 8 bases identical to TRBD1. The V segment lost 1 base and the J segment 1 base; nucleotides outside the gene matches: 5. The CDR3 covers 17 residues. Per the germline V gene, CDR1 is SGHAT and CDR2 is FQNNGV. The CDR3 bases are TGTGCCAGCAGCTTAGGGCCAGGGGGCGTGAACACCGGGGAGCTGTTTTTT. It encodes CASSLGPGGVNTGELFF.

The chain joins TRBV6-5 to TRBJ2-7; no firm D call. The CDR3 has 13 amino acids. V lost 7 bases and J lost 7, with 17 bases in between. Germline V gene data show CDR1 as MNHEY and CDR2 as SVGAGI. In DNA form, the CDR3 reads TGTGCCAGCATTTCCGGAGCCTCACGGGAGCAGTACTTC. Protein sequence: CASISGASREQYF.

This clone occurred once. V gene TRBV7-2 combines with J gene TRBJ2-5, with 8 bases identical to TRBD1. Germline assignment: CDR1 SGHTA and CDR2 FQGNSA. Losses at the gene ends were 1 base for V and 5 bases for J; bases not matched to a gene: 9. The CDR3 consists of 16 residues. CDR3 nucleotide sequence: TGTGCCAGCAGCTTAGTGGGGACAGGTTTCGGGGAGACCCAGTACTTC. It yields the protein CASSLVGTGFGETQYF.

This chain connects TRBV28 to TRBJ2-7; D might be TRBD1 (5 bases). The CDR3 length is 13 residues. Germline CDR1 is MDHEN and CDR2 is SYDVKM. The V end was cut by 9 bases, the J end by 5 bases, with 17 bases between. CDR3 in amino acids: CASWGGSFHEQYF. CDR3 nucleotide sequence: TGTGCCAGTTGGGGCGGTAGCTTCCACGAGCAGTACTTC.

The rearrangement joins TRBV6-6 to TRBJ1-5; D may be TRBD1 (5 bases). The CDR3 length is 13 residues. V dropped 11 bases and J dropped 6 bases, with 17 bases sitting between them. Germline V gives CDR1 MNHNY, CDR2 SVGAGI (reference sequence). Written as DNA, the CDR3 is TGTGCCTCCACGGGGGAGTGGGTTCAGCCCCAGCATTTT. Amino acid sequence: CASTGEWVQPQHF.

The gene calls are TRBV11-2 and TRBJ1-1; 9 bases agree with TRBD1. CDR1 SGHAT and CDR2 FQNNGV come from the germline V gene. CDR3 length: 14 residues. J lost 3 bases, V lost 5 bases, and 4 bases had no gene match. The CDR3 protein is CASSPTGGDTEAFF. CDR3 coding DNA: TGTGCCAGCAGCCCGACAGGGGGTGACACTGAAGCTTTCTTT.

J is TRBJ2-3 and V is TRBV27; 9 bases map to TRBD1. The CDR3 totals 14 residues. CDR1 and CDR2 (germline): MNHEY, SMNVEV (reference sequence). Germline trimming cut 4 bases from V and 6 bases from J; bases unmatched to any gene: 5. CDR3 sequence (DNA): TGTGCCAGCAGTTCCGACAGGGGGGGGGATACGCAGTATTTT. The encoded protein is CASSSDRGGDTQYF.

J is TRBJ2-7 and V is TRBV5-1, with TRBD2 matching 12 bases. The V gene end was trimmed by 4 bases and the J gene end by 9 bases; junction bases not matched to a gene: 8. Germline values: CDR1 SGHRS, CDR2 YFSETQ. This CDR3 has 14 residues. The CDR3 DNA is TGCGCCAGCAGCCAACGACTAGCGGGAGCGCGGCAGTACTTC. This translates into CASSQRLAGARQYF.

This chain's CDR3 is CASSLQGMELEQYF. The DNA for the CDR3 is TGTGCCAGCAGCTTACAGGGTATGGAGCTCGAGCAGTACTTC. The chain uses TRBV7-9 and TRBJ2-7; TRBD1 is a possible D gene (5 bases). Germline V CDR1 and CDR2: SEHNR, FQNEAQ (reference sequence). V was trimmed by 2 bases and J by 6 bases, leaving 14 bases between them. The CDR3 runs to 14 residues.

The genes are TRBV28 and TRBJ2-1; TRBD2 matches 7 bases. V shed 8 bases and J 2 bases; nucleotides not matched to a gene: 18. Germline CDR1 reads MDHEN; CDR2 reads SYDVKM. CDR3 size: 18 residues. The CDR3 bases are TGTGCCAGCCTCCGGGGGACTACCCTCGGATCAACCTACAATGAGCAGTTCTTC. Translation gives CASLRGTTLGSTYNEQFF.

The chain has TRBV27 and TRBJ2-7, with D perhaps TRBD2 (5 bases). The germline gives CDR1 MNHEY, CDR2 SMNVEV (reference sequence). The CDR3 consists of 14 residues. V shed 9 bases and J shed 6 bases, with 21 bases lying between them. The CDR3 loop is CASQQSGRLGEQYF. The CDR3 DNA reads TGTGCCAGTCAGCAGAGCGGCCGTCTAGGCGAGCAGTACTTC.

The chain uses TRBV11-2 and TRBJ2-5; 10 bases match TRBD2. Unmatched junction bases numbered 2, after V lost 0 bases and J lost 4 bases. The CDR3 spans 15 residues. CDR1 and CDR2 (germline): SGHAT, FQNNGV. The CDR3 DNA reads as TGTGCCAGCAGCTTAGAACTAGCGGGAAGAGAGACCCAGTACTTC. It codes for CASSLELAGRETQYF.

The chain carries TRBV7-9 and TRBJ2-3; 14 bases align to TRBD2. Germline V CDR1 and CDR2: SEHNR, FQNEAQ (reference sequence). This CDR3 has 16 amino acids. V shed 5 bases, J shed 6 bases, and the junction held 7 bases outside the gene matches. CDR3 sequence: CASSGTSGSGGDTQYF. The CDR3 DNA reads TGTGCCAGCAGCGGGACTAGCGGGAGTGGGGGGGATACGCAGTATTTT.

The chain uses TRBV11-2 and TRBJ2-3, with 12 bases lining up with TRBD2. The CDR3 is 17 residues long. Per germline, CDR1 SGHAT and CDR2 FQNNGV. V lost 2 bases and J lost 1; bases outside the gene matches: 4. This CDR3 is CASSLRLAGGRTDTQYF. The CDR3 DNA reads TGTGCCAGCAGCTTAAGGCTAGCGGGAGGGCGCACAGATACGCAGTATTTT. Looking up the rest from reference TRBV11-2 and TRBJ2-3 gives the full variable domain: EAGVAQSPRYKIIEKRQSVAFWCNPISGHATLYWYQQILGQGPKLLIQFQNNGVVDDSQLPKDRFSAERLKGVDSTLKIQPAKLEDSAVYLCASSLRLAGGRTDTQYFGPGTRLTVL.

The chain couples TRBV29-1 to TRBJ2-3; 8 nucleotides agree with TRBD2. This CDR3 contains 11 residues. V dropped 8 bases and J dropped 6; count of bases not matched to a gene: 4. Germline lookup yields CDR1 SQVTM and CDR2 ANQGSEA. The chain's CDR3 is CSPRLADTQYF. DNA of the CDR3: TGCAGCCCCCGACTAGCGGATACGCAGTATTTT.

V usage is TRBV11-2 and J usage is TRBJ1-2, with TRBD1 identical over 9 bases. After removal of 2 bases from V and 4 bases from J, the junction contained 11 bases not matched to a gene. The CDR3 is made up of 17 amino acids. Germline V gene data show CDR1 as SGHAT and CDR2 as FQNNGV. The CDR3 nucleotides are TGTGCCAGCAGCTTAATGGCCCTACCGGGACAGGGCTATGGCTACACCTTC. Translation: CASSLMALPGQGYGYTF.